Following are 32 T cell receptor beta chains from one sample sequenced in a study of tumor-infiltrating lymphocytes in primary liver carcinoma. Bulk tissue was left unsorted, and RNA and DNA were co-extracted from about 21-30 mg of it. A primer in the constant region served to generate TCR beta cDNA from 450 to 600 ng of total RNA. Three nested multiplex PCR rounds of slightly modified ARM-PCR generated TCR beta libraries. With TRBV1-TRBV30 forward primers and a C-beta reverse primer, the first two PCR rounds were run for 10 to 11 cycles each. MiXCR, run by TCRdb on the multiplex PCR reads, gives a single entry per CDR3 protein. The repertoire has tens of thousands of distinct CDR3 sequences, 70% to 85% of them found once; the top ten carry roughly a quarter. The sequencing input was liver tumor tissue from sampling region 3. Stated subset: tumor region T3, left-lateral pole. Receptors were obtained from a man aged 35 to 55 with primary liver carcinoma and hepatitis B virus infection.

Notes on this clonotype: Compared with germline, one end of the junction differs, possibly owing to a read error. V is TRBV5-1 and J is TRBJ2-7; 7 bases are a match to TRBD2. CDR3 size: 16 residues. CDR1 and CDR2 (germline): SGHRS, YFSETQ. CDR3 in amino acids: CASSLSPSGTCYDQYF. In nucleotides, the CDR3 is TGCGCCAGCAGCTTGTCTCCCAGCGGGACCTGCTACGATCAGTACTTC.

The rearrangement joins TRBV7-9 to TRBJ1-2; TRBD1 agrees at 9 bases. The CDR3 extends over 14 amino acids. Germline V gene data show CDR1 as SEHNR and CDR2 as FQNEAQ (reference sequence). CDR3 sequence (DNA): TGTATCAGCAGCCGCGACAGGGGGTTGGTTGGCTACACCTTC. This sequence encodes CISSRDRGLVGYTF.

J is TRBJ2-2 and V is TRBV28, with 8 bases aligning to TRBD1. CDR1 is MDHEN, CDR2 SYDVKM, per germline. This CDR3 is built from 16 residues. J gave up 4 bases and V 9 bases, and 13 bases lay outside the gene matches. The CDR3 nucleotides are TGTGCCAGTTCCCTAGGACAGGGTCGAGCCACCGGGGAGCTGTTTTTT. This encodes CASSLGQGRATGELFF.

Of note for this clonotype: An end of the junction differs from the germline gene, which may be a read error. V and J are TRBV11-2 and TRBJ2-2; D is possibly TRBD1 or TRBD2 (5 bases each). Germline CDR1 reads SGHAT; CDR2 reads FQNNGV. CDR3 length equals 19 residues. The CDR3 sequence: CASSSDRRGVRPNTGELSF. Written as DNA, the CDR3 is TGTGCCAGCAGCTCAGATCGAAGGGGAGTGCGCCCGAACACCGGGGAGCTGTCTTTT.

About this clonotype: At one end, the junction sequence differs from germline, possibly due to a read error. V and J are TRBV6-1 and TRBJ2-3, with D perhaps assigned TRBD1 or TRBD2 (5 bases each). The germline V gene encodes CDR1 MNHNS and CDR2 SASEGT. The CDR3 runs to 15 residues. The CDR3 nucleotides read TGTGTCAGCAGTGAATATGGGGGAAGCACAGATACGCGGTATTTT. Protein: CVSSEYGGSTDTRYF.

This clonotype was detected a few times. The genes are TRBV6-6 and TRBJ2-7; TRBD1 matches at 9 bases. The V and J ends lost 2 bases and 9 bases, in that order; junction bases with no gene match: 14. CDR1 is MNHNY, CDR2 SVGAGI, per germline (reference sequence). The CDR3 has 16 residues. CDR3 sequence reads: CASSYLGTGHSHAQYF. The CDR3 DNA follows: TGTGCCAGCAGTTACCTGGGGACAGGGCACTCCCACGCGCAGTACTTC.

As concerns this clonotype: One end of the junction fails to match germline, which may point to a read error. V usage is TRBV7-8 and J usage is TRBJ2-3; D not resolved. CDR1 and CDR2 from the germline V gene are SGHVS and FQNEAQ. The CDR3 runs to 16 residues. The CDR3 bases are TGTGCCAGCAGCTTGAGGTTGCCGTTGAGCACAGATACACAGTATTTT. This sequence encodes CASSLRLPLSTDTQYF.

V gene TRBV7-9 combines with J gene TRBJ2-3, with a weak D call TRBD1 (5 bases). The CDR3 loop spans 14 amino acids. Germline lookup yields CDR1 SEHNR and CDR2 FQNEAQ (reference sequence). The germline V and J ends were trimmed by 5 bases and 4 bases, with 13 bases remaining between them. Written as DNA, the CDR3 is TGTGCCAGCAGCCTGAGCAGGGTGCCAGATACGCAGTATTTT. It specifies CASSLSRVPDTQYF.

Note on this clonotype: An end of the junction does not agree with germline; a read error may underlie this. The rearrangement joins TRBV11-2 to TRBJ2-1; D is unclear. From germline, CDR1 is SGHAT and CDR2 FQNNGV. CDR3 length: 12 residues. In DNA form, the CDR3 reads TGTACCAGCAGCCACGAGTACAATGAGCAGTTCTTC. Encoded protein: CTSSHEYNEQFF. Combining the CDR3 with reference TRBV11-2 and TRBJ2-1 gives the whole variable domain EAGVAQSPRYKIIEKRQSVAFWCNPISGHATLYWYQQILGQGPKLLIQFQNNGVVDDSQLPKDRFSAERLKGVDSTLKIQPAKLEDSAVYLCTSSHEYNEQFFGPGTRLTVL.

This sequence joins TRBV7-8 and TRBJ2-3; 9 nucleotides agree with TRBD2. The CDR3 is made up of 17 amino acids. Germline V CDR1 and CDR2: SGHVS, FQNEAQ. V shed 0 bases, J shed 7 bases, and the junction held 11 bases outside the gene matches. As DNA, the CDR3 is TGTGCCAGCAGCTTAGCCCAGGCGGGAGGGCCACATAATACGCAGTATTTT. It codes for CASSLAQAGGPHNTQYF.

This sequence joins TRBV6-1 and TRBJ2-3; D unclear. The CDR3 totals 17 residues. V dropped 2 bases and J dropped 0 bases, with 15 bases sitting between them. The germline V gene has CDR1 MNHNS and CDR2 SASEGT. In nucleotides, the CDR3 is TGTGCCAGCAGTGAACCCGGAATGGCTGCTAGCACAGATACGCAGTATTTT. Its translation is CASSEPGMAASTDTQYF.

The V call is TRBV6-2 or TRBV6-3, the J call TRBJ2-3, with D maybe TRBD2 (5 bases). The CDR3 runs 12 residues. The germline CDR1 and CDR2 sequences are MNHEY and SVGEGT. V dropped 5 bases and J dropped 12 bases, with 15 bases sitting between them. The CDR3, as DNA: TGTGCCAGCAGTACCATGGGGAGTGGCCAGTATTTT. As protein: CASSTMGSGQYF.

This clonotype was recorded at least ten times. This chain uses TRBV7-9 with TRBJ2-2; weak D call: TRBD2 (5 bases). This CDR3 spans 15 amino acids. The V gene lost 0 bases and the J gene lost 5 bases, with 10 bases spanning the gap. Germline CDR1 and CDR2: SEHNR and FQNEAQ (reference sequence). Here the CDR3 DNA reads TGTGCCAGCAGCTTAGCGCGGACTCTGACCGGGGAGCTGTTTTTT. It encodes CASSLARTLTGELFF. Complete variable domain (other parts from reference TRBV7-9 and TRBJ2-2): DTGVSQNPRHKITKRGQNVTFRCDPISEHNRLYWYRQTLGQGPEFLTYFQNEAQLEKSRLLSDRFSAERPKGSFSTLEIQRTEQGDSAMYLCASSLARTLTGELFFGEGSRLTVL.

Details on this clonotype: Here the CDR3 omits its conserved ending phenylalanine or tryptophan, so a read error is the likely source. V usage is TRBV11-2 and J usage is TRBJ2-1, with no clear D. Trimming removed 9 bases from V and 1 base from J, with 16 bases in between. CDR3 size: 15 residues. Germline loops: CDR1 SGHAT, CDR2 FQNNGV. Here the CDR3 DNA reads TGTGCCAGAGGGCAAGACCAGCCATCCTACAATGAGCAGTTCCTC. The encoded protein is CARGQDQPSYNEQFL.

This clonotype came up many times. The chain joins TRBV5-1 to TRBJ2-5; D unresolved. The CDR3 extends over 12 amino acids. V shed 1 base and J shed 1 base, with 2 bases lying between them. Germline values: CDR1 SGHRS, CDR2 YFSETQ. The CDR3 reads CASSLTQETQYF. The CDR3 coding sequence is TGCGCCAGCAGCTTGACCCAAGAGACCCAGTACTTC. Full variable domain (missing parts from reference TRBV5-1 and TRBJ2-5): KAGVTQTPRYLIKTRGQQVTLSCSPISGHRSVSWYQQTPGQGLQFLFEYFSETQRNKGNFPGRFSGRQFSNSRSEMNVSTLELGDSALYLCASSLTQETQYFGPGTRLLVL.

Remarks on this clonotype: In this CDR3 the conserved last residue, phenylalanine or tryptophan, is missing, so a read error is likely. This chain connects TRBV6-5 to TRBJ2-1; D possibly matches TRBD1 or TRBD2 (6 bases each). CDR3 length: 13 residues. Per germline, CDR1 MNHEY and CDR2 SVGAGI. Trimming pared 6 bases from V and 2 bases from J, leaving 8 bases between. Written as DNA, the CDR3 is TGTGCCAGCAGGGGGGGCACCTACAATGAGCAGTTCTCC. Encoded protein: CASRGGTYNEQFS.

To note about this clonotype: Since the CDR3 does not end with the conserved phenylalanine or tryptophan, this likely comes from a read error. The J gene is TRBJ2-1, the V gene TRBV29-1; 7 bases map to TRBD2. CDR3 length equals 14 residues. The germline gives CDR1 SQVTM, CDR2 ANQGSEA. Germline trimming cut 7 bases from V and 2 bases from J; bases unmatched to any gene: 8. The CDR3 nucleotides read TGCAGCGCTACGGGGGGAGCGGCCTACAATGAGCAGTTCTCC. Protein product: CSATGGAAYNEQFS.

This clonotype occurred once. An end of the junction differs from the germline gene, which may be a read error. The chain uses TRBV28 and TRBJ2-1; the D is unclear. This CDR3 contains 14 residues. Germline assignment: CDR1 MDHEN and CDR2 SYDVKM. The CDR3 sequence is CTSSLSLSYNGQFF. The CDR3 DNA sequence: TGTACCAGCAGTTTGAGTCTTTCCTACAATGGGCAGTTCTTC.

There are a few counts of this clonotype. The chain has TRBV11-2 and TRBJ2-7; 15 bases fit TRBD2. This CDR3 spans 18 amino acids. Per germline, CDR1 SGHAT and CDR2 FQNNGV. The CDR3 nucleotides read TGTGTTAGTAGCTTATCCGTTGGACTAGCGGGAGGGGGGTACGAGCAGTACTTC. Amino acids: CVSSLSVGLAGGGYEQYF.

CDR3 in DNA: TGCAGTGCTAGGGGTCGAGGGGCAAGGGGTGAGTCCCTCCACTTT. It is translated as CSARGRGARGESLHF. This chain links TRBV20-1 with TRBJ1-6; TRBD1 might be the D (5 bases). The CDR3 extends over 15 amino acids. V was cut by 3 bases and J by 14 bases, with 23 bases left in between. Germline CDR1 and CDR2: DFQATT and SNEGSKA (reference sequence).

V is TRBV11-2 and J is TRBJ2-7, with 12 bases that match TRBD2. This CDR3 region has 17 residues. With 5 bases clipped from V and 3 bases from J, the junction kept 11 bases outside the gene matches. The germline gives CDR1 SGHAT, CDR2 FQNNGV. CDR3 sequence (DNA): TGTGCCAGCAGCCAGGGACTAGCGGGTTCCCCTTTCTACGAGCAGTACTTC. Translated: CASSQGLAGSPFYEQYF.

The V call is TRBV18, the J call TRBJ1-1; 7 bases line up with TRBD1. With V trimmed by 6 bases and J by 1 base, 5 bases remained unmatched. The germline CDR1 and CDR2 sequences are KGHSH and LQKENI. This CDR3 is 14 amino acids long. The CDR3 coding sequence is TGTGCCAGCTCCGCGGACAGGTCGAACACTGAAGCTTTCTTT. It specifies CASSADRSNTEAFF. Full variable domain (rest looked up from reference TRBV18 and TRBJ1-1): NAGVMQNPRHLVRRRGQEARLRCSPMKGHSHVYWYRQLPEEGLKFMVYLQKENIIDESGMPKERFSAEFPKEGPSILRIQQVVRGDSAAYFCASSADRSNTEAFFGQGTRLTVV.

As for this clonotype: At one boundary the junction diverges from the germline segment, which might be a read error. The J gene is TRBJ2-3, the V gene TRBV4-1; no definite D call. The tail of the sequence fits TRBJ1-5 better, so the J call may be wrong. CDR1 is MGHRA, CDR2 YSYEKL, per germline. There are 17 residues in the CDR3. The CDR3 is CASSPSIGGSIGDTQHF. In DNA, the CDR3 is TGTGCCAGCAGCCCGTCAATCGGCGGGAGTATTGGAGATACGCAGCATTTT.

This clonotype was picked up a small number of times. An end of the junction differs from the germline gene, which may be a read error. The chain carries TRBV29-1 and TRBJ1-2, with D perhaps matching TRBD1 (5 bases). The CDR3 is 12 residues long. Germline CDR1 and CDR2: SQVTM and ANQGSEA. CDR3 loop: CSVDSDSYGYTF. The CDR3, as DNA: TGTAGCGTCGACTCTGACAGCTATGGCTACACCTTC.

As regards this clonotype: It may be a read error: a sequence one base away is much more abundant. The V call is TRBV28, the J call TRBJ1-1; 8 bases line up with TRBD1. The CDR3 length is 14 residues. Germline assignment: CDR1 MDHEN and CDR2 SYDVKM. The CDR3 spells CANSSGQGNTEAFF. CDR3 coding DNA: TGTGCCAACAGTTCTGGACAGGGGAACACTGAAGCTTTCTTT.

Details on this clonotype: Its ends do not fully match the called genes, so a read error is possible. This rearrangement joins TRBV12-3 or TRBV12-4 to TRBJ2-3, with D possibly matching TRBD1 (5 bases). The CDR3 consists of 14 residues. This CDR3 is CASSLRIRTGTQYF. DNA for the CDR3: TGTGCCAGTAGTTTACGGATTAGAACAGGTACGCAGTATTTT.

Turning to this clonotype: A read error may be the cause here, since a much bigger clone is one base away. The rearrangement joins TRBV28 to TRBJ1-1, with D perhaps TRBD1 (6 bases). V shed 7 bases and J shed 1 base, with 10 bases lying between them. CDR3 size: 13 residues. The germline V gene encodes CDR1 MDHEN and CDR2 SYDVKM. CDR3 sequence reads: CASKQQGNTEAFF. The CDR3 nucleotides are TGTGCCAGCAAGCAACAGGGGAACACTGAAGCTTTCTTT.

In regard to this clonotype: Likely a read error: the CDR3 ends without its conserved phenylalanine or tryptophan. The DNA is left out, because the CDR3 cannot be placed on it with certainty; the CDR3 is given as TCRdb lists it. The genes are TRBV7-9 and TRBJ2-7; the D call of TRBD2 is as the table states it, not checked on the DNA. CDR1 is SEHNR and CDR2 is FQNEAQ in the germline V gene (reference sequence). The CDR3 totals 15 residues, both ends included. CDR3: CASSTSKLAGYEQYI.

This clonotype was seen a few times. The chain uses TRBV12-3 or TRBV12-4 and TRBJ2-2, with D maybe TRBD2 (5 bases). The V end lost 3 bases, the J end lost 11 bases, and 13 bases lay between the germline ends. The CDR3 covers 13 residues. The CDR3 region is CASSFQNSGELFF. In DNA, the CDR3 is TGTGCCAGCAGTTTTCAGAACAGCGGTGAGCTGTTTTTT.

This clonotype was counted ten times or more. This chain uses TRBV28 with TRBJ1-5; D gene uncertain. Germline V gives CDR1 MDHEN, CDR2 SYDVKM. The CDR3 sequence is 13 residues long. V lost 5 bases, J lost 5 bases, and 10 bases lay in between. The CDR3 nucleotides read TGTGCCAGCAGTGGTCGGCGAGATCAGCCCCAGCATTTT. It yields the protein CASSGRRDQPQHF.

The chain joins TRBV7-9 to TRBJ2-7; D is perhaps TRBD2 (6 bases). Trimming cost V 10 bases and J 3 bases, with 22 bases left between them. Germline CDR1 reads SEHNR; CDR2 reads FQNEAQ (reference sequence). The CDR3 runs to 15 residues. The CDR3 DNA sequence: TGTGCCATCAGTAGAGCAGCGGGTGGGAGCTACGAGCAGTACTTC. It specifies CAISRAAGGSYEQYF.

V usage is TRBV4-2 and J usage is TRBJ2-7; unclear D gene. The CDR3 totals 12 residues. CDR1 is LGHNA and CDR2 is YNFKEQ in the germline V gene. V lost 1 base and J lost 11, with 12 bases in between. CDR3 sequence (DNA): TGTGCCAGCAGCCAAGGGGGTTCTGAGAAGTACTTC. Translated: CASSQGGSEKYF.